The entry that follows covers one TCR beta chain sequence. This sample was taken from a study of cytomegalovirus exposure and HLA in healthy donors. Vbeta (60) and Jbeta (13) primers were used in the PCR. Profiled with immunoSEQ multiplex PCR; TCRdb holds only in-frame clones, not every one. This table has 150,000 or so clones, around 80% appearing once. Sequencing was carried out using PBMCs. The TCR comes from a woman in her 40s in good health and CMV-seronegative.

CDR3 coding DNA: TGTGCCAGCAGCGCCCCGGGACAGGGCAACACCGGGGAGCTGTTTTTT. It yields the protein CASSAPGQGNTGELFF. This chain uses TRBV5-6 with TRBJ2-2; TRBD1 matches 9 bases. Germline CDR1 SGHDT, CDR2 YYEEEE. The CDR3 has 16 residues. V was pared by 4 bases and J by 2 bases, with 6 bases of the junction left unmatched.